These T cell receptor beta chains were read from a single sample in a study of TIL therapy for anti-PD-1-resistant metastatic lung cancer. Profiled with immunoSEQ multiplex PCR; TCRdb holds only in-frame clones, not every one. This table has some 15,000 clones, 86% appearing once. This material consisted of blood, taken at baseline. The receptors shown here come from a person aged 25 to 80 with non-small cell lung cancer. CDR3s include the opening cysteine and the closing phenylalanine or tryptophan. D genes are given only for firm matches. Size values are once, few and many counts, or a class for expanded clones, and some rows have none.

18	TRBJ2-1	TRBD2	TRBV11-3	.	TGTGCCAGCAGCTTGGGGCTAGCGGGACGGAGGTCCTACAATGAGCAGTTCTTC	CASSLGLAGRRSYNEQFF
16	TRBJ1-2	.	TRBV9	few	TGTGCCAGCAGCGTATCCCCGGCGGTGAAGGGACGCGGCTACACCTTC	CASSVSPAVKGRGYTF
19	TRBJ2-5	TRBD2	TRBV7-2	.	TGTGCCAGCAGCTTGATAGTCTCTAGCGGAGCGCGGAGTCAAGAGACCCAGTACTTC	CASSLIVSSGARSQETQYF
14	TRBJ2-5	.	TRBV19	once	TGTGCCAGTAGTATTATCCCCACCTCCGAGACCCAGTACTTC	CASSIIPTSETQYF
17	TRBJ2-2	TRBD2	TRBV19	.	TGTGCCAGTAGTAGAGAGATAGCGGGAGGGCCGTCCGGGGAGCTGTTTTTT	CASSREIAGGPSGELFF
14	TRBJ1-2	.	TRBV6-1	.	TGTGCCAGCAGTGAACGGGTCAGGGCGCAGGGCTACACCTTC	CASSERVRAQGYTF
14	TRBJ2-3	TRBD1	TRBV19	.	TGTGCCAGTAGTCCAGACAGGGTCCCAGATACGCAGTATTTT	CASSPDRVPDTQYF
16	TRBJ2-7	TRBD2	TRBV7-9	.	TGTGCCAGCAGCGAACTTAGCGGGGGGCCCTCCGGCGAGCAGTACTTC	CASSELSGGPSGEQYF
15	TRBJ1-1	.	TRBV7-2	.	TGTGCCAGCAGCCCCGAACAAGGAGGTCCCTCGGAAGCTTTCTTT	CASSPEQGGPSEAFF
13	TRBJ1-1	.	TRBV25-1	.	TGTGCCAGCAGTATCAGGGTGGGCACTGAAGCTTTCTTT	CASSIRVGTEAFF
14	TRBJ2-7	TRBD2	TRBV28	.	TGTGCCAGCAGGGGGTCTAGCGGCTTCTACGAGCAGTACTTC	CASRGSSGFYEQYF
15	TRBJ2-3	TRBD1	TRBV18	.	TGTGCCAGCTCACTGGGGACAGGGGGCACAGATACGCAGTATTTT	CASSLGTGGTDTQYF
15	TRBJ1-1	TRBD1	TRBV6-5	.	TGTGCCAGCACCCAGGACAGGCGATCGAACACTGAAGCTTTCTTT	CASTQDRRSNTEAFF
15	TRBJ1-2	TRBD1	TRBV5-4	.	TGTGCCAGCAGCTTTGGACAGGGATCTAACTATGGCTACACCTTC	CASSFGQGSNYGYTF
14	TRBJ1-5	.	TRBV7-2	few	TGTGCCAGCAGCTTAACGGGGCGTAATCAGCCCCAGCATTTT	CASSLTGRNQPQHF
15	TRBJ2-7	TRBD2	TRBV7-2	once	TGTGCCAGCAGCCCGGCGGCTAGCGGGGGTCACGAGCAGTACTTC	CASSPAASGGHEQYF
11	TRBJ1-1	.	TRBV7-9	once	TGTGCCAGCAGCTTTTTTGATGAAGCTTTCTTT	CASSFFDEAFF
14	TRBJ2-4	.	TRBV7-2	.	TGTGCCAGCAGGACAACCCCCCTAACAAACATTCAGTACTTC	CASRTTPLTNIQYF